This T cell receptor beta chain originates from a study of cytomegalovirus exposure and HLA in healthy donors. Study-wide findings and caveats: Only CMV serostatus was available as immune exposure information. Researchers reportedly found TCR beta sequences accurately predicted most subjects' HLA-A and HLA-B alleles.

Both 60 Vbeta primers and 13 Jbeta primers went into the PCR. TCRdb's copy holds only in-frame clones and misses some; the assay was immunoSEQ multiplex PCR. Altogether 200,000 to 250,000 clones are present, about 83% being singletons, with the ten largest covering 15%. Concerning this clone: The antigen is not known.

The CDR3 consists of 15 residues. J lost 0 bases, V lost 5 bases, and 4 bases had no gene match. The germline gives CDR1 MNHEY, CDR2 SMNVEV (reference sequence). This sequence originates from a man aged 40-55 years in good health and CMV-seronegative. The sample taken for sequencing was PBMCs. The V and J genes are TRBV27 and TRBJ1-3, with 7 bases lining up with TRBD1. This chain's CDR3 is CASSPGTVSGNTIYF. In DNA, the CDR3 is TGTGCCAGCAGTCCAGGGACAGTCTCTGGAAACACCATATATTTT.